This record looks at one T cell receptor (beta chain) sequence and its context. Its matching antigen is unknown. These data belong to a study of blood T cells in healthy people across ages. The total RNA that was extracted per sample amounted to at least 5 micrograms. Regarding the study as a whole: In these data, TCR beta diversity tracked strongly with naive T cell percentage. Among T cells, TCR beta diversity per million cells dropped roughly linearly as age rose.

The CDR3 has 15 residues. Germline V gene sequence: CDR1 SGHTA, CDR2 FQGNSA. V was clipped by 5 bases and J by 6 bases; unmatched bases: 9. The second PCR ran about 6 to 12 cycles with a sample-barcoded 5' primer and J-beta primers. Every cDNA was tagged by a template-switch adaptor with 12 random nucleotides. In TCRdb, the 5' RACE reads were re-called with MiXCR into one record per CDR3 protein. The sample has hundreds of thousands of distinct CDR3 sequences; under 30% are singletons. This TCR was recovered from a woman at least 80 years old in good health. Material for sequencing was blood. The V and J genes are TRBV7-2 and TRBJ2-2, with TRBD1 matching 7 bases. CDR3 protein: CASSPRTGGPGELFF. The CDR3 DNA follows: TGTGCCAGCAGCCCCCGGACAGGAGGACCCGGGGAGCTGTTTTTT.